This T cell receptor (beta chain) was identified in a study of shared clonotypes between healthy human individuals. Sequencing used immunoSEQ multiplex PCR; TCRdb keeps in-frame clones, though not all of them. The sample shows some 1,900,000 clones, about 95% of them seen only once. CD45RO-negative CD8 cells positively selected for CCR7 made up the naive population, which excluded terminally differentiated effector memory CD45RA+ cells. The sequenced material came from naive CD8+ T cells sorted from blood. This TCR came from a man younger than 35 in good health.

CDR3 in amino acids: CASIEGTYEQYF. CDR3 in DNA: TGTGCCAGCATCGAAGGAACCTACGAGCAGTACTTC. V and J are TRBV6-6 and TRBJ2-7, with D unclear. CDR3 length equals 12 residues. With 7 bases removed from V and 2 bases from J, the gap between germline ends came to 9 bases. The germline V gene has CDR1 MNHNY and CDR2 SVGAGI (reference sequence).